Here is one T cell receptor beta chain with its context. Its antigen remains unidentified. Per-base qualities were not stored, and no clone one base away is much larger. Receptor libraries were prepared by the immunoSEQ multiplex PCR assay. A mixture of 60 forward primers for TCR Vbeta segments and 13 reverse primers for TCR Jbeta segments was used in the multiplex PCR. A multiplex PCR assay on genomic DNA amplified the CDR3 region of rearranged TCR beta genes. On the Illumina HiSeq System, the amplified TCR beta libraries were sequenced as 87-base-pair reads. In the authors' own workflow: A later analysis counted tens of millions of unique TCR beta chains across the 650 to 800 repertoires, and 9.5 million to 11 million of these chains were shared by at least two donors. Raw reads were error-corrected and collapsed into unique sequences by a nearest-neighbor algorithm in which closely related sequences were merged to remove PCR and sequencing errors. To assign V, D and J gene segments, CDR3 sequences were aligned to IMGT reference sequences. Each retained sequence needed at least a six-nucleotide match to both a V gene segment and a J gene segment. A rearrangement counted as productive if the CDR3 had no stop codons and remained in frame with V and J, and every other rearrangement counted as non-productive. Following IMGT convention, CDR3 was defined as the stretch from the second conserved V-encoded cysteine to the conserved J-encoded phenylalanine. The earlier analysis of about 500 of the donors excluded sequences that lacked an unambiguous match to a single V gene segment. An earlier analysis of approximately 590 of the donors classified V segments as functional when productive rearrangements were above 56.7% and as segregating when the standard deviation between donors was above 5%. A statistical classification framework was built for diagnosing cytomegalovirus status from the catalog of TCR beta chain sequences. A later analysis assigned V and J genes by comparing TCR nucleotide sequences with IMGT/GENE-DB human TR gene sequences. A later analysis assigned CDR3 sequences and most-parsimonious VDJ recombination scenarios with the TCRdist pipeline. In a later analysis, every TCR beta chain was defined by the combination of its CDR3 amino acid sequence and its V-gene family, and reads without a unique V-gene family were dropped. To address suspected cross-contamination and a sequencing artifact, a later analysis removed approximately 600 highly shared, low-generation-probability nucleotide sequences. In a later analysis, a clonal expansion index for each public chain was calculated from normalized within-repertoire ranks of inferred template counts. In a later analysis, generation probabilities were computed using a VDJ recombination model fitted to out-of-frame rearrangements, and the results were checked against IGoR. A later analysis scored TCR-TCR, TCR-HLA and TCR-CMV co-occurrence with hypergeometric tests, applying a repertoire-size bias correction to TCR pairs. A later analysis estimated false discovery rates by permuting HLA or CMV assignments 20 times. In a later analysis, co-occurring TCRs were grouped using DBSCAN, with TCRdist sequence similarity added in when clustering inside HLA-allele-positive subsets. For co-occurrence clustering, repertoires with fewer than 30,000 or more than 120,000 public chains were excluded, along with a handful of repertoires with anomalous nucleotide sharing. TCRdb limited this immuneACCESS table to in-frame rearrangements with V and J called. A share of clones is missing; checked studies link under half to unresolved V genes, and the rest is unexplained. That table furnishes V, J and clone size, whereas the DNA furnished D and trimming. The sample yields some 150,000 clones; more than 75% were counted once. The ten top clones hold about 3.5% of the sample.

The CDR3 holds 15 amino acids from the cysteine to the phenylalanine. Just CDR3 DNA is preserved here, 45 bases in frame from base 1. V and J lose 1 base and 3 bases, and a span of 13 bases separates them. CDR1 and CDR2, per the germline V gene, are LGHNA and YNFKEQ. The data were obtained in a study of cytomegalovirus exposure and HLA in healthy donors (dated by TCRdb to about 2017). Study-wide context: An earlier analysis of 550 to 700 of the donors reported roughly 270 Gb of sequence data and more than 90 million unique TCR beta sequences from about 200 million T cells. About 280 gigabases of sequencing data and around 80 million unique TCR sequences made up an early release that covered several hundred HLA-typed donors. Of the roughly 400 genotyped donors, about 84% fell in the genetic ancestry cluster associated with self-reported Caucasian donors. The study was designed to test whether signatures of past pathogen exposure could be identified by cataloging public T cell receptors. Using immunosequencing, the study profiled T cell repertoires from 500 to 800 subjects and related those repertoires to cytomegalovirus serostatus. In addition to the first cohort of 666 subjects, a separate validation cohort of approximately 130 different subjects was used. The study combined high-throughput TCR immunosequencing, statistical association of individual TCRs with disease status, and machine learning to predict cytomegalovirus infection status. A later analysis re-examined previously published TCR beta repertoires from just over 650 donors and added high-resolution HLA genotyping to investigate patterns of TCR occurrence. In the later analysis, no new phenotypic data were used to find candidate immune exposures; instead, reliance was placed on TCR beta sequences and their occurrence across donors. In an earlier analysis of 500 to 650 of the donors, high-throughput TCR beta sequencing was used to judge whether each TCR beta V gene segment behaved as functional or pseudogenic. Donor age, sex, ethnicity and CMV serostatus were compiled together with the repertoire data. A later genetic analysis took genome-wide SNP genotypes for about three fifths of the 666 donors and used that subset as a discovery cohort. Every discovery cohort repertoire had been produced on one sequencing platform. HLA typing covered class I and class II loci at four-digit resolution. Typing coverage varied by locus: roughly 629-630 donors for A, B, C, DRB1 and DQB1; roughly 500 for DQA1; more than 600 for DPA1; approximately 470 for DPB1. Several DR-DQ haplotypes were handled as single units for association and clustering because linkage in the cohort was strong. Across some 400 genotyped donors of the cohort, an average of about 240,000 unique TCR beta nucleotide sequences per donor were sequenced, and roughly 17% of those sequences were non-productive. Findings and caveats that apply to the study as a whole: In a later genetic analysis, a missense DCLRE1C variant was associated with V-gene and J-gene trimming of TCR beta chains, and the association was replicated in an independent cohort. Strong co-occurrence of HLA alleles, especially DR and DQ, made assigning TCR associations to individual alleles difficult. Over 15 rarely observed V segments, including chromosome 9 orphons, were excluded from the earlier analysis of about 500 of the donors because counts were too low. The authors suggested that the approach could potentially be extended to other disease states and immunological phenotypes. Most TCR sequences were observed very rarely across donors, whereas some public TCRs were present in many individuals. For the cohort, immune exposure information was limited to CMV serostatus. The classifier was reported to diagnose cytomegalovirus status with high specificity and sensitivity in both the original cohort and the validation cohort. Because HLA typing was missing for some donors at each locus, association tests included only the typed subset. A later analysis reported that several top co-occurrence clusters appeared linked to parvovirus B19, influenza, CMV and Epstein-Barr virus. A later genetic analysis reported fewer N-insertions in productive TCRs among donors in an Asian-associated ancestry cluster than the roughly 700-donor mean. In vitro tests confirmed that three of the cytomegalovirus-associated TCR beta chains recognize cytomegalovirus antigens. In a later analysis, TCR association rates were found to vary across HLA loci, with the most associated TCRs seen for DRB1 alleles and the fewest for HLA-C alleles. A cluster of highly shared sequence variants was judged likely to represent a technical artifact of the sequencing pipeline. Only TCR beta chains were sequenced in this cohort, and the absence of alpha or paired-chain data limited detectable features. In a later analysis, most CMV-associated TCR beta chains were found to appear HLA-restricted, with HLA associations seemingly driven largely by CMV exposure. A further reported finding was that TCR beta sequences accurately predicted the HLA-A and HLA-B alleles for most subjects in the first cohort. Linkage disequilibrium might explain the correlated functional status among segregating V segments, but an unknown experimental factor could not be ruled out. The 87-base-pair reads could not distinguish some IMGT-functional V segments, including TRBV6-2 and TRBV6-3, so those segments were excluded. Presence/absence analyses assumed roughly uniform sequencing depth across donors, an assumption that may not hold. The study gave a list of roughly 150 TCR beta chains associated with cytomegalovirus. Broadly in line with IMGT annotations, most TCR beta V segments showed up in productive rearrangements about 90% or about 30% of the time in an earlier analysis of under 700 of the donors. At a false discovery rate of 0.05, a later analysis linked about 16,000 TCR beta sequences to specific HLA alleles. Compared with equally common non-associated chains, HLA-associated TCR beta chains in a later analysis were more clonally expanded and had lower generation probabilities.

In total, roughly 670 healthy bone marrow donors made up the cohort. At the time of sampling, all cohort members were nominally healthy, though unrecorded immune exposures were likely present. Of the 710 or so cohort members, about 290 had a positive CMV serostatus and just over 350 had a negative one, while no CMV serostatus was recorded for the donor. A peripheral blood sample was provided by each donor, and peripheral blood mononuclear cells were used for TCR beta sequencing. The Qiagen DNeasy Blood Extraction Kit was used to extract genomic DNA from the blood cell samples. The chain was built from TRBV4-2 and TRBJ2-7, with TRBD1 as a weak D call on 5 bases. The sequencing sample was made of PBMCs. The source is a human donor in good health. This receptor has the CDR3 CASSQGSGLDYEQYF. The base sequence is TGTGCCAGCAGCCAAGGTTCAGGGTTGGACTACGAGCAGTACTTC.